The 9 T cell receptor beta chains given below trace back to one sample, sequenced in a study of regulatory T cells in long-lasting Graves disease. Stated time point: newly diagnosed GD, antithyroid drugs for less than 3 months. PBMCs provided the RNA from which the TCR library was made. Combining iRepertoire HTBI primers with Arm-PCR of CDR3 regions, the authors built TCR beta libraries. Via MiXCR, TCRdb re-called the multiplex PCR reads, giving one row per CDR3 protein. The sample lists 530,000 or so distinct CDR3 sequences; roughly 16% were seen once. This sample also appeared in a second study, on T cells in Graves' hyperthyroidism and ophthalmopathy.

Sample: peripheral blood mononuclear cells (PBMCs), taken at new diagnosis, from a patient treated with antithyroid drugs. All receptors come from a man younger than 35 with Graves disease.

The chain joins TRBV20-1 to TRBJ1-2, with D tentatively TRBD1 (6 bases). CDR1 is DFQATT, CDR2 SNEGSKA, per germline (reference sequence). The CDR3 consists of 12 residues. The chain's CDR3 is CCGETGNYGYTF. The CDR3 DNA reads TGCTGCGGCGAGACAGGAAACTATGGCTACACCTTC.

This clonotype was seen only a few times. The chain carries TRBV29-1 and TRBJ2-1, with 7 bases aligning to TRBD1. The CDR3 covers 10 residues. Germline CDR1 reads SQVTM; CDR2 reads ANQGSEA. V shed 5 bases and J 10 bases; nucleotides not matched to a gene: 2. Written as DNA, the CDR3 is TGCAGCGTTCGACAGGGCGAGCAGTTCTTC. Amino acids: CSVRQGEQFF.

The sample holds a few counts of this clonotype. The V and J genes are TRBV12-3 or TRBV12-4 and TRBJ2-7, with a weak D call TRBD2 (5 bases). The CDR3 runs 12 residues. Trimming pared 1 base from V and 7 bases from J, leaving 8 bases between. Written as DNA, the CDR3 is TGTGCCAGCAGTTTAGTGCGGGTAGAGCAGTACTTC. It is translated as CASSLVRVEQYF.

CDR3 loop: CASSYLEEQFF. In DNA, the CDR3 is TGTGCCAGCAGTTACCTGGAGGAGCAGTTCTTC. The rearrangement joins TRBV6-9 to TRBJ2-1; no clear D gene. Trimming left V 3 bases short and J 10 bases short, with 7 bases between. CDR1 and CDR2 (germline): MNHGY, SVAAGI. This CDR3 is built from 11 residues.

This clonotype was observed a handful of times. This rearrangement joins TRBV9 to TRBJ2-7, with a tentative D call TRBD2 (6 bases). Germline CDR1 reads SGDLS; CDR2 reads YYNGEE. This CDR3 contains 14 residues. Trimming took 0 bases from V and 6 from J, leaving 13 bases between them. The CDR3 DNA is TGTGCCAGCAGCGTAGCTCGAGGAGGGCCCGAGCAGTACTTC. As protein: CASSVARGGPEQYF.

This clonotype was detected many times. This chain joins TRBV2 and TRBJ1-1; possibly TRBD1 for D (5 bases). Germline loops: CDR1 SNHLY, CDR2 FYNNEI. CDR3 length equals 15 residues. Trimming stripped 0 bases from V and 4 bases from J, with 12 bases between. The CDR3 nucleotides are TGTGCCAGCAGTGAAGCAGTGGGGGTTGGCACTGAAGCTTTCTTT. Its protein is CASSEAVGVGTEAFF. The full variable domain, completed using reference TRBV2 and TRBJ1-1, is EPEVTQTPSHQVTQMGQEVILRCVPISNHLYFYWYRQILGQKVEFLVSFYNNEISEKSEIFDDQFSVERPDGSNFTLKIRSTKLEDSAMYFCASSEAVGVGTEAFFGQGTRLTVV.

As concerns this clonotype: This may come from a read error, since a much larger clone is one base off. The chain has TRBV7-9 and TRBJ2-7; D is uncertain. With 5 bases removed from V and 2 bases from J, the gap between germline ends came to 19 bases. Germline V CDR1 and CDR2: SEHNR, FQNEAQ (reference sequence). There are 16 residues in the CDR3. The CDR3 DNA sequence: TGTGCCAGCAGCGACCCGGGTGAGGCGCCGCCCTACGAGCAGTACTTC. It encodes CASSDPGEAPPYEQYF.

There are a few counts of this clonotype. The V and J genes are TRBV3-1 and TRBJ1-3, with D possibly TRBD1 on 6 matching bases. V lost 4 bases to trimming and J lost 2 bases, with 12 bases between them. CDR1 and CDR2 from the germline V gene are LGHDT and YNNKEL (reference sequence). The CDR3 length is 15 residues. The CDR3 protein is CASSLAGTPGNTIYF. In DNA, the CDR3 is TGTGCCAGCAGCCTCGCCGGGACACCTGGAAACACCATATATTTT.

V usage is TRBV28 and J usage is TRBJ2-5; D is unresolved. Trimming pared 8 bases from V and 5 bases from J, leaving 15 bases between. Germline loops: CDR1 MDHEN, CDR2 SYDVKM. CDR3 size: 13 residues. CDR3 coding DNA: TGTGCCAGCCGTCAAGTCGCGCAGGAGACCCAGTACTTC. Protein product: CASRQVAQETQYF.